The present TCR beta chain was sequenced within a study of CD8+CD57+ T cells in acquired aplastic anemia. Study as a whole: Sorted CD4+ and CD8+ cells gave a mean 3.2 ug DNA, range roughly 0.2 to 27.4 ug. Regarding the study as a whole: Shared by patients and controls, 25 to 35 CD8+ CDR3s were abundant in patients.

The study profiled TCR beta VDJ and CDR3 using genomic DNA as template. TCRdb passed the reads through MiXCR, listing each CDR3 protein once. The sample consists of under 350,000 distinct CDR3 sequences, 56% of them appearing once. The patients chosen for sequencing had shown expansion of CD8+CD57+ cells (detected by flow cytometry). At the time of blood sampling, patients had not yet received any therapy. Turning to this clonotype: No antigen is known for it.

The receptor's source is a human donor with aplastic anemia. The sequencing sample was made of sorted CD4+, CD8+, or CD8+CD57+ T cells (not recorded which) from PBMCs.

CDR3: CASSLSLGGVTEAFF. CDR3 nucleotides: TGTGCCAGCAGCCTGAGCCTCGGGGGGGTCACTGAAGCTTTCTTT. The gene calls are TRBV2 and TRBJ1-1; tentatively, D is TRBD1 (5 bases). The V and J ends lost 6 bases and 4 bases respectively, with 18 bases between them. This CDR3 comprises 15 residues. The V gene's germline CDR1 is SNHLY and CDR2 FYNNEI.